The source of this T cell receptor (beta chain) is a study of cytomegalovirus exposure and HLA in healthy donors. The table came from immunoSEQ multiplex PCR; TCRdb's copy has only in-frame clones and leaves some out. The table records 80,000 to 100,000 clones, roughly 88% of them present only once. V lost 2 bases, J lost 5 bases, and 2 bases stayed unmatched. In germline, CDR1 is MNHNY, CDR2 SVGAGI (reference sequence). The CDR3 covers 14 residues. J is TRBJ1-1 and V is TRBV6-6; 10 bases align to TRBD1. Sequenced sample: PBMCs. This receptor was obtained from a man under 40 in good health and CMV-seronegative. This CDR3 reads CASSYPGQGTEAFF. CDR3 DNA: TGTGCCAGCAGTTACCCGGGACAGGGGACTGAAGCTTTCTTT.